These 12 T cell receptor beta chains came from one sample sequenced in a study of T cells expressing NK-cell markers (dated by TCRdb to about 2020). Libraries were prepared through 5' RACE. The reads were generated on an Illumina HiSeq 2000. Based on TCRdb reprocessing of the reads, there is one entry per CDR3 protein sequence, and DNA is missing. The sample has some 600,000 distinct CDR3 sequences on record. Jointly, the top ten make up approximately 3.5% of the sample. Sample: blood T cells: a sorted CD56 or NKG2C T cell subset, CD4+ or CD8+ T cells, or bulk PBMC T cells (not recorded which). These receptors originate from a young man in good health. Donor details come from another sample of the same person, matched by shared clones.

V gene TRBV12-3 or TRBV12-4 combines with J gene TRBJ1-1; the D call from TCRdb, TRBD1, cannot be confirmed without DNA. The CDR3 is 13 residues long. CDR3 region: CATRGQMNTEAFF.

The chain carries TRBV4-2 and TRBJ2-5; TCRdb indicates TRBD1, and absent DNA this call remains unverified. The CDR3 length is 15 residues. Germline CDR1 is LGHNA and CDR2 is YNFKEQ. This CDR3 is CASSQESRGGETQYF.

The chain has TRBV20-1 and TRBJ2-1. CDR3 length: 15 residues. Germline assignment: CDR1 DFQATT and CDR2 SNEGSKA (reference sequence). CDR3 sequence: CSALIGLSSYNEQFF.

The rearrangement links TRBV7-2 to TRBJ2-1; the D call from TCRdb, TRBD2, cannot be confirmed without DNA. The CDR3 covers 15 residues. Germline V gene data show CDR1 as SGHTA and CDR2 as FQGNSA. The CDR3 is CASSLGRLARNEQFF. The variable domain in full, completed from reference TRBV7-2 and TRBJ2-1, reads GAGVSQSPSNKVTEKGKDVELRCDPISGHTALYWYRQSLGQGLEFLIYFQGNSAPDKSGLPSDRFSAERTGGSVSTLTIQRTQQEDSAVYLCASSLGRLARNEQFFGPGTRLTVL.

V gene TRBV30 combines with J gene TRBJ2-3; the D call of TRBD1 rests on TCRdb alone, since no DNA is present to check it. Per the germline V gene, CDR1 is GTSNPN and CDR2 is SVGIG (reference sequence). The CDR3 spans 14 residues. CDR3 region: CACDRGQAADTQYF.

V usage is TRBV27 and J usage is TRBJ2-7; the TCRdb call, TRBD2, lacks DNA for checking. The length of the CDR3 is 15 residues. Looked up from germline, CDR1 is MNHEY and CDR2 is SMNVEV (reference sequence). The CDR3 is CASSLFGRELNEQYF.

The chain couples TRBV12-3 or TRBV12-4 to TRBJ2-1; checking the TCRdb D call of TRBD1 is not possible without DNA. CDR3 length: 16 amino acids. CDR3 amino acids: CASSSRPGTGKNEQFF.

The chain is built from TRBV4-1 and TRBJ2-1; TCRdb indicates TRBD2, and absent DNA this call remains unverified. The CDR3 is 15 amino acids. Germline V gene data show CDR1 as MGHRA and CDR2 as YSYEKL. CDR3 in amino acids: CASSELAADYNEQFF.

This rearrangement joins TRBV7-7 to TRBJ2-3; the D call from TCRdb, TRBD1, cannot be confirmed without DNA. This CDR3 is built from 13 residues. CDR1 and CDR2 (germline): SSHAT, FNYEAQ (reference sequence). CDR3: CASRSRGTDTQYF.

This chain joins TRBV7-9 and TRBJ2-2. Germline-derived CDR1 and CDR2 are SEHNR and FQNEAQ (reference sequence). This CDR3 has 14 amino acids. CDR3 sequence reads: CASSLAVQSGELFF.

The chain uses TRBV29-1 and TRBJ2-3. Germline V gene lookup returns CDR1 SQVTM and CDR2 ANQGSEA. The CDR3 is 11 residues long. CDR3 protein: CSLTSTDTQYF.

This rearrangement joins TRBV4-1 to TRBJ2-2; there is no DNA to check the TCRdb D call of TRBD2. Germline CDR1 is MGHRA and CDR2 is YSYEKL. There are 15 residues in the CDR3. The CDR3 loop reads CASRMVGLNTGELFF.